This TCR beta chain appears in the sequencing data of a study of STAT3 mutations in large granular lymphocyte leukemia. General study findings and limits: At least one immunodominant TCR beta clonotype appeared in every T-cell large granular lymphocyte leukemia patient. Persisting codominant clonotypes may have hidden a small pathogenic clone.

The length of the CDR3 is 15 residues. Germline loops: CDR1 SGHKS, CDR2 YYEKEE (reference sequence). The V gene end was trimmed by 3 bases and the J gene end by 2 bases; junction bases not matched to a gene: 6. As for this clone: What it binds is not known.

Assay used: immunoSEQ multiplex PCR; TCRdb lists only in-frame clones, some missing. The table records approximately 15,000 clones, 90% of them present only once. The chain couples TRBV5-5 to TRBJ1-2, with TRBD1 identical over 8 bases. The sequencing input was peripheral blood mononuclear cells. This clonotype was sampled from a man in his forties or fifties with T-cell large granular lymphocyte leukemia. Some clones in this sample may be carry-over from other donors' samples. CDR3 nucleotides: TGTGCCAGCAGCTCAGGACAGGGAAGGAACTATGGCTACACCTTC. Translated: CASSSGQGRNYGYTF.